Listed below are T cell receptor beta chains from one sample, sequenced in a study of blood T cells in healthy people across ages. TCRdb processed the 5' RACE reads anew with MiXCR; each CDR3 protein has one entry. In the table there are about 1.7 million distinct CDR3 sequences, 25% to 30% of which are singletons. Sequencing input: blood. The receptors here all came from a woman younger than 45 in good health. Each CDR3 is given with its conserved first and last residue. A D gene is named only where the DNA matches it firmly. A row's size may be missing; if present it is once, few, many or a size class.

d_call j_call clone_size v_call cdr3_nt cdr3_aa
TRBD2 TRBJ2-6 - TRBV20-1 TGCAGTGCGGGGACTAGCAGGGCCAACGTCCGGACTTTC CSAGTSRANVRTF
TRBD1 TRBJ2-5 - TRBV6-1 TGTGCCAGCAGGGGACCGGGACAGGGAGGTTTGAATGAGCAGTACTTC CASRGPGQGGLNEQYF
TRBD1 TRBJ1-1 few TRBV12-5 TGTGCTAGTCGGGGAAAGGGGGCCGAAGCTTTCTTT CASRGKGAEAFF
- TRBJ2-7 few TRBV7-9 TGTGCCAGCAGCTTCGAATCCTCTAATGAGCAGTACTTC CASSFESSNEQYF
- TRBJ2-7 - TRBV14 TGTGCCAGCAGCCCCAGGGGCGGGACGCAATCCTACAATGAGCAGTACTTC CASSPRGGTQSYNEQYF
- TRBJ2-4 many TRBV7-9 TGTGCCAGCAGAGCGCCGGCAGTGGCCAAAAACATTCAGTACTTC CASRAPAVAKNIQYF
TRBD1 TRBJ2-4 few TRBV29-1 TGCAGCGCCATACGACAGGGTGGAGTCAGTGAGCAGTACTTC CSAIRQGGVSEQYF
TRBD2 TRBJ2-4 few TRBV20-1 TGCAGTGCTAAGGGGACTAGCGGGATGGTCGCCAAAAACATTCAGTACTTC CSAKGTSGMVAKNIQYF
TRBD1 TRBJ1-1 - TRBV7-2 TGTGCCAGCAGCTACACCTCCCAGACAGGGGATATTGAAGCTTGCTTT CASSYTSQTGDIEACF
- TRBJ2-2 few TRBV6-2/TRBV6-3 TGTGCCAGCAGTCAAGGCGATTCCGGGGAGCTGTTTTTT CASSQGDSGELFF